The subject of this entry is one T cell receptor beta chain. The sample belongs to a study of PD-1 blockade in mismatch repair-deficient tumors. Every patient had mismatch repair deficiency by PCR or immunohistochemistry. Sequencing used immunoSEQ multiplex PCR; TCRdb keeps in-frame clones, though not all of them. Here the sample spans over 30,000 clones, approximately 80% being singletons. V dropped 7 bases and J dropped 7; count of bases not matched to a gene: 7. This CDR3 contains 13 residues. Germline V gene data show CDR1 as SNHLY and CDR2 as FYNNEI. This sequence was found in an adult with mismatch repair-deficient cancer. The sample in question was PBMCs, obtained 6 to 7 weeks after starting pembrolizumab. The chain uses TRBV2 and TRBJ1-5; 7 bases match TRBD1. CDR3 bases: TGTGCCAGCACCTTACAGGGGAAACAGCCCCAGCATTTT. Its translation is CASTLQGKQPQHF.